One sample yielded the 31 T cell receptor beta chains listed below, sequenced in a study of cytomegalovirus exposure and HLA in healthy donors. The PCR had 60 Vbeta and 13 Jbeta primers. TCRdb's table, derived via immunoSEQ multiplex PCR, lists solely in-frame clones and lacks some. The sample has under 150,000 clones, more than 65% seen once. The specimen sequenced was PBMCs. The receptors were gathered from a young man in good health and CMV-seronegative.

The genes are TRBV5-1 and TRBJ1-2; 8 bases line up with TRBD1. V shed 3 bases and J 9 bases; nucleotides not matched to a gene: 10. The germline V gene encodes CDR1 SGHRS and CDR2 YFSETQ. The CDR3 loop spans 14 amino acids. Here the CDR3 DNA reads TGCGCCAGCAGCTGGACCTCAGGGGGCACGAGCTACACCTTC. This encodes CASSWTSGGTSYTF.

The chain is built from TRBV5-1 and TRBJ2-1; D might be TRBD2 (6 bases). CDR1 SGHRS and CDR2 YFSETQ come from the germline V gene. Between the trimmed V and J ends, which lost 0 bases and 2 bases, there was a span of 9 bases. The CDR3 contains 15 residues. The CDR3 loop reads CASSLAGDPYNEQFF. CDR3 bases: TGCGCCAGCAGCTTGGCGGGGGATCCCTACAATGAGCAGTTCTTC.

The chain couples TRBV4-3 to TRBJ2-7, with D possibly matching TRBD2 (7 bases). V was pared by 1 base and J by 8 bases, with 12 bases between. This CDR3 contains 13 residues. The germline V gene has CDR1 LGHNA and CDR2 YSLEER. CDR3 coding DNA: TGCGCCAGCAGCCAAGCATCGGGGGGCAAGCAGTACTTC. Protein sequence: CASSQASGGKQYF.

V and J are TRBV4-1 and TRBJ2-1; 8 positions agree with TRBD1. V shed 3 bases and J 7 bases; nucleotides not matched to a gene: 8. This CDR3 is built from 15 residues. CDR1 is MGHRA, CDR2 YSYEKL, per germline. In DNA, the CDR3 is TGCGCCAGCAGCCACCCCTCGACAGGGGCAAATGAGCAGTTCTTC. Residues: CASSHPSTGANEQFF.

This chain joins TRBV4-1 and TRBJ2-7; TRBD2 aligns across 7 bases. The germline V gene has CDR1 MGHRA and CDR2 YSYEKL. CDR3 length equals 15 residues. V lost 3 bases and J lost 5; bases outside the gene matches: 10. The CDR3 loop is CASSHGVGGTHEQYF. CDR3 coding DNA: TGCGCCAGCAGCCACGGTGTCGGGGGGACGCACGAGCAGTACTTC.

The V gene is TRBV13, the J gene TRBJ1-2; a weak D match, TRBD1 (5 bases). Looked up from germline, CDR1 is PRHDT and CDR2 is FYEKMQ (reference sequence). The V gene lost 4 bases and the J gene lost 2 bases, with 11 bases spanning the gap. The CDR3 loop spans 14 amino acids. DNA for the CDR3: TGTGCCAGCAGCTCCCAACGGGGGAACTATGGCTACACCTTC. Its protein is CASSSQRGNYGYTF.

This chain links TRBV19 with TRBJ1-5; TRBD1 might be the D (5 bases). The CDR3 runs to 15 residues. V was shortened by 6 bases and J by 2 bases, with 14 bases between the two germline ends. Germline assignment: CDR1 LNHDA and CDR2 SQIVND (reference sequence). CDR3 in amino acids: CASRGRGTGNQPQHF. Written as DNA, the CDR3 is TGTGCCAGTAGGGGTAGGGGTACGGGCAATCAGCCCCAGCATTTT.

This clone was seen a single time. The rearrangement links TRBV6-1 to TRBJ2-3; 10 bases match TRBD1. CDR1 and CDR2 from the germline V gene are MNHNS and SASEGT. This CDR3 has 15 amino acids. V lost 3 bases and J lost 3; bases outside the gene matches: 3. CDR3 nucleotides: TGTGCCAGCAGTGATAGACAGGGGGCAACAGATACGCAGTATTTT. Translation: CASSDRQGATDTQYF.

The rearrangement joins TRBV2 to TRBJ2-3, with 11 positions matching TRBD2. CDR3 size: 15 residues. Germline V gene data show CDR1 as SNHLY and CDR2 as FYNNEI. Unmatched junction bases numbered 7, after V lost 6 bases and J lost 5 bases. The CDR3 spells CASSYSGGARDTQYF. The CDR3 DNA sequence: TGTGCCAGCAGCTATAGCGGGGGGGCCAGAGATACGCAGTATTTT. Together with reference TRBV2 and TRBJ2-3, the CDR3 gives the full variable domain: EPEVTQTPSHQVTQMGQEVILRCVPISNHLYFYWYRQILGQKVEFLVSFYNNEISEKSEIFDDQFSVERPDGSNFTLKIRSTKLEDSAMYFCASSYSGGARDTQYFGPGTRLTVL.

The chain links TRBV6-7 to TRBJ2-6; 7 bases are a match to TRBD2. TRBV6-7 is noted as an ORF with a role that remains uncertain. The CDR3 loop spans 21 amino acids. Unmatched junction bases numbered 14, after V lost 0 bases and J lost 0 bases. The CDR3 DNA sequence: TGTGCCAGCAGTTACTCGAGCGAGGGTTGGGGGGGTAGCTCTGGGGCCAACGTCCTGACTTTC. This sequence encodes CASSYSSEGWGGSSGANVLTF.

This clone was seen only a few times. The chain recombines TRBV28 with TRBJ2-6; D may be TRBD1 (6 bases). V lost 2 bases to trimming and J lost 2 bases, with 7 bases between them. The CDR3 runs 15 residues. Germline V lookup: CDR1 MDHEN, CDR2 SYDVKM. CDR3 bases: TGTGCCAGCAGTTTAGCAGGGGCTGGGGCCAACGTCCTGACTTTC. It encodes CASSLAGAGANVLTF.

The sample holds a few counts of this clone. The chain carries TRBV19 and TRBJ1-4; tentatively, D is TRBD1 (6 bases). Germline values: CDR1 LNHDA, CDR2 SQIVND (reference sequence). This CDR3 has 14 residues. V was trimmed by 3 bases and J by 7 bases, leaving 12 bases between them. The CDR3 bases are TGTGCCAGTAGTATGGGACAAGGTGGTGAAAAACTGTTTTTT. Translated, it gives CASSMGQGGEKLFF.

CDR3 in DNA: TGTGCCAGCAGCGGTGAGGGGGGGGCTTACAATGAGCAGTTCTTC. This sequence encodes CASSGEGGAYNEQFF. This rearrangement joins TRBV4-2 to TRBJ2-1, with D tentatively TRBD2 (7 bases). In germline, CDR1 is LGHNA, CDR2 YNFKEQ. CDR3 length equals 15 residues. Deletions cut 5 bases from V and 4 bases from J, with 15 bases between.

CDR3: CASSGRGLREQYF. The DNA of the CDR3 is TGTGCCAGCAGTGGCAGGGGGCTAAGGGAGCAGTACTTC. The chain recombines TRBV6-6 with TRBJ2-5; 8 bases match TRBD1. V dropped 5 bases and J dropped 11; count of bases not matched to a gene: 10. The CDR3 is 13 residues long. Germline V gives CDR1 MNHNY, CDR2 SVGAGI (reference sequence).

The genes are TRBV6-5 and TRBJ1-1, with D tentatively TRBD1 (6 bases). V was clipped by 4 bases and J by 0 bases, with 15 bases between them. The CDR3 is 16 amino acids. Germline lookup yields CDR1 MNHEY and CDR2 SVGAGI. CDR3 region: CASSLADRSVNTEAFF. CDR3 sequence (DNA): TGTGCCAGCAGTTTAGCCGACAGGTCCGTGAACACTGAAGCTTTCTTT.

The chain is built from TRBV9 and TRBJ2-7; 9 bases match TRBD1. Germline V gives CDR1 SGDLS, CDR2 YYNGEE. After removal of 4 bases from V and 0 bases from J, the junction contained 5 bases not matched to a gene. The CDR3 runs to 15 residues. The CDR3 sequence is CASSSGQGPSYEQYF. In nucleotides, the CDR3 is TGTGCCAGCAGCTCCGGACAGGGGCCCTCCTACGAGCAGTACTTC.

This sequence joins TRBV6-6 and TRBJ2-3, with D possibly matching TRBD1 (6 bases). V lost 0 bases, J lost 2 bases, and 9 bases lay in between. The CDR3 extends over 15 amino acids. Germline V CDR1 and CDR2: MNHNY, SVGAGI (reference sequence). For the CDR3, the DNA is TGTGCCAGCAGTTACTCCAGGGGTTCCACAGATACGCAGTATTTT. This sequence encodes CASSYSRGSTDTQYF.

A word on this clone: Germline and junction disagree at one end, which may indicate a read error. The rearrangement links TRBV11-3 to TRBJ2-1; 7 positions agree with TRBD2. The germline V gene encodes CDR1 SGHNT and CDR2 YENEEA. The CDR3 extends over 16 amino acids. The CDR3 coding sequence is TGTACCAGCAGCCCTGTTGGAGAGCGGGGTTACAATGAGCAGTTCTTC. Its translation is CTSSPVGERGYNEQFF.

The V call is TRBV7-2, the J call TRBJ1-1; TRBD1 matches at 7 bases. The CDR3 totals 15 residues. Unmatched junction bases numbered 11, after V lost 3 bases and J lost 7 bases. Germline V gene sequence: CDR1 SGHTA, CDR2 FQGNSA. This CDR3 is CASSLTGRDKDEAFF. The CDR3, as DNA: TGTGCCAGCAGCTTGACAGGGCGCGATAAGGATGAAGCTTTCTTT.

V usage is TRBV6-5 and J usage is TRBJ1-2, with TRBD1 matching over 9 bases. J lost 4 bases, V lost 6 bases, and 9 bases had no gene match. The CDR3 contains 15 residues. The germline V gene encodes CDR1 MNHEY and CDR2 SVGAGI. DNA of the CDR3: TGTGCCAGCAGCTCTCAAGGGACAGGGCTCTATGGCTACACCTTC. Amino acids: CASSSQGTGLYGYTF.

This sequence joins TRBV7-2 and TRBJ1-6; D remains ambiguous. V lost 3 bases and J 8 bases, leaving 14 bases between the germline ends. Germline V CDR1 and CDR2: SGHTA, FQGNSA. CDR3 size: 15 residues. CDR3 loop: CASSFGPGKDSPLHF. CDR3 nucleotide sequence: TGTGCCAGCAGCTTTGGGCCGGGAAAGGATTCACCCCTCCACTTT.

The chain employs TRBV29-1 and TRBJ2-5, with D tentatively TRBD2 (6 bases). The CDR3 sequence is 14 residues long. Deletions cut 6 bases from V and 5 bases from J, with 19 bases between. CDR1 and CDR2 from the germline V gene are SQVTM and ANQGSEA. The CDR3 DNA reads as TGCAGCGTCGGCATGACCGGAGGGGCGGAGACCCAGTACTTC. Amino acid sequence: CSVGMTGGAETQYF.

The chain combines TRBV11-2 with TRBJ2-3; a possible D gene is TRBD2 (5 bases). The germline V gene has CDR1 SGHAT and CDR2 FQNNGV. The V and J ends lost 3 bases and 4 bases respectively, with 8 bases between them. The CDR3 is 13 amino acids. CDR3: CASSFLAADTQYF. CDR3 DNA sequence: TGTGCCAGCAGCTTCCTAGCAGCAGATACGCAGTATTTT.

This chain's CDR3 is CASSLAETGELFF. The CDR3 DNA reads TGTGCCAGCAGCTTGGCGGAAACCGGGGAGCTGTTTTTT. The chain recombines TRBV7-9 with TRBJ2-2; no clear D gene. Germline loops: CDR1 SEHNR, CDR2 FQNEAQ (reference sequence). CDR3 length: 13 residues. V was shortened by 3 bases and J by 5 bases, with 7 bases between the two germline ends.

The CDR3 DNA sequence: TGTGCCAGCAGCCTCTACTCCGGGACTAGCGGGACCCCCTTAAAGGAGACCCAGTACTTC. It codes for CASSLYSGTSGTPLKETQYF. The chain combines TRBV9 with TRBJ2-5, with 13 bases that match TRBD2. Trimming removed 4 bases from V and 5 bases from J; junction bases left unmatched: 20. The germline V gene encodes CDR1 SGDLS and CDR2 YYNGEE. This CDR3 region has 20 residues.

The chain links TRBV10-2 to TRBJ2-5, with 7 positions matching TRBD2. Trimming at V came to 4 bases and at J to 3 bases, leaving 8 bases not matched to a gene. The CDR3 has 15 amino acids. The germline V gene encodes CDR1 WSHSY and CDR2 SAAADI. The CDR3 here is CASSGGGYEEETQYF. CDR3 nucleotides: TGCGCCAGCAGTGGCGGGGGTTACGAAGAAGAGACCCAGTACTTC.

V and J are TRBV9 and TRBJ1-2, with TRBD1 as a possible D gene (5 bases). The length of the CDR3 is 14 residues. Looked up from germline, CDR1 is SGDLS and CDR2 is YYNGEE. Trimming cost V 0 bases and J 1 base, with 7 bases left between them. As DNA, the CDR3 is TGTGCCAGCAGCGTAGATGACAGTAACTATGGCTACACCTTC. This codes for CASSVDDSNYGYTF.

The chain joins TRBV28 to TRBJ1-2, with D unclear. The length of the CDR3 is 14 residues. Germline CDR1 and CDR2: MDHEN and SYDVKM. V shed 5 bases and J shed 8 bases, with 18 bases lying between them. The CDR3 DNA is TGTGCCAGCAGTCCCCTTTCCGGTTCGTACGGCTACACCTTC. Its translation: CASSPLSGSYGYTF.

The chain employs TRBV5-6 and TRBJ2-3; 14 bases align to TRBD2. The trim removed 4 bases at V and 0 bases at J, leaving 7 bases unmatched. The length of the CDR3 is 18 residues. The germline gives CDR1 SGHDT, CDR2 YYEEEE. The CDR3 spells CASSIGLAGGLSTDTQYF. In nucleotides, the CDR3 is TGTGCCAGCAGCATTGGACTAGCGGGGGGTCTTAGCACAGATACGCAGTATTTT.

The chain is built from TRBV11-2 and TRBJ1-1; possible D gene TRBD1, 5 bases. Germline CDR1 is SGHAT and CDR2 is FQNNGV. Trimming took off 0 bases at V and 3 bases at J, with 17 bases between the two ends. The CDR3 has 17 residues. CDR3 region: CASSLDPGRRGYTEAFF. The CDR3 DNA is TGTGCCAGCAGCTTAGATCCAGGGCGGCGGGGGTACACTGAAGCTTTCTTT.

The chain uses TRBV10-2 and TRBJ2-1, with 9 bases identical to TRBD1. This CDR3 comprises 13 residues. Looked up from germline, CDR1 is WSHSY and CDR2 is SAAADI. V was pared by 6 bases and J by 8 bases, with 5 bases of the junction left unmatched. This CDR3 is CASRQGALDEQFF. The DNA for the CDR3 is TGCGCCAGCAGACAGGGGGCGCTTGATGAGCAGTTCTTC.